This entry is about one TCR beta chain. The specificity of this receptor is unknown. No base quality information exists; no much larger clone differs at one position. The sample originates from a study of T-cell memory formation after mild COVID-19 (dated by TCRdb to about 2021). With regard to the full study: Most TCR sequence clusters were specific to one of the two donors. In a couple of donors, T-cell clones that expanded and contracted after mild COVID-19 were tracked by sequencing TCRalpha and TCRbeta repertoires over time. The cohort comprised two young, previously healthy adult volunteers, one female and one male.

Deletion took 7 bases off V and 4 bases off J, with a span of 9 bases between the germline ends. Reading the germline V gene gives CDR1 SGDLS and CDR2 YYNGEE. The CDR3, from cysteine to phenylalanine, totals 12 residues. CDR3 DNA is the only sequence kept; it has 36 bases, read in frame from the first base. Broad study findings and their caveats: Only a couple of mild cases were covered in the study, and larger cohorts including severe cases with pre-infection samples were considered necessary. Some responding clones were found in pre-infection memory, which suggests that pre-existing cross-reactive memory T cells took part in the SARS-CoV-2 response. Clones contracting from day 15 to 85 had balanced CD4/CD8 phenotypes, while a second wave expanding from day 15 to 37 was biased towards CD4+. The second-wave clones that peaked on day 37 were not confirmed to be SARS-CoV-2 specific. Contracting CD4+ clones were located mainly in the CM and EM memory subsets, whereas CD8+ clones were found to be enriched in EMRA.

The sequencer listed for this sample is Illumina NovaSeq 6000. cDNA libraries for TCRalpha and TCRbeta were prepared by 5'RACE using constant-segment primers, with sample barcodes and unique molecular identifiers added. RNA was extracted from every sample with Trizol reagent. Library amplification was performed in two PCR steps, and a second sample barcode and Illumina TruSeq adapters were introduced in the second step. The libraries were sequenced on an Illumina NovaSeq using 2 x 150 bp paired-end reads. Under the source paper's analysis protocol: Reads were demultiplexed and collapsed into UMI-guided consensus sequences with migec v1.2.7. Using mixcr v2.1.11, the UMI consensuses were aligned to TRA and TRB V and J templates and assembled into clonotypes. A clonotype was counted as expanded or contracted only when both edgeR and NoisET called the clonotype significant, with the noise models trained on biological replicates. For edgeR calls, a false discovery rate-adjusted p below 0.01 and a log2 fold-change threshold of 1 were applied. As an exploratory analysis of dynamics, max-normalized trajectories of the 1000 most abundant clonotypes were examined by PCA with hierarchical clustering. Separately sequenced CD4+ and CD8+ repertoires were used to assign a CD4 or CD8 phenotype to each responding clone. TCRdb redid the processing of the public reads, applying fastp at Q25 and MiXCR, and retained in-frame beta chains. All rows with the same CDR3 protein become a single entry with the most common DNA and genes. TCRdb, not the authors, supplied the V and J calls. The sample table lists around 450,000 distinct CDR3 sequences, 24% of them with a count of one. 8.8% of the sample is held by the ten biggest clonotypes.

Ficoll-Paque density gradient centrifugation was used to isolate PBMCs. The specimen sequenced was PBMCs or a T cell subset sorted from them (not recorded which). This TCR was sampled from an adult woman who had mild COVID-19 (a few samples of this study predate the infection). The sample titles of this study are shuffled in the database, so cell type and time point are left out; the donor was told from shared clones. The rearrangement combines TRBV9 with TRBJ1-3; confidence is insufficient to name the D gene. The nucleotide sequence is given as TGTGCCAGCGGAAAATCGGGAAACACCATATATTTT. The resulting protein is CASGKSGNTIYF.